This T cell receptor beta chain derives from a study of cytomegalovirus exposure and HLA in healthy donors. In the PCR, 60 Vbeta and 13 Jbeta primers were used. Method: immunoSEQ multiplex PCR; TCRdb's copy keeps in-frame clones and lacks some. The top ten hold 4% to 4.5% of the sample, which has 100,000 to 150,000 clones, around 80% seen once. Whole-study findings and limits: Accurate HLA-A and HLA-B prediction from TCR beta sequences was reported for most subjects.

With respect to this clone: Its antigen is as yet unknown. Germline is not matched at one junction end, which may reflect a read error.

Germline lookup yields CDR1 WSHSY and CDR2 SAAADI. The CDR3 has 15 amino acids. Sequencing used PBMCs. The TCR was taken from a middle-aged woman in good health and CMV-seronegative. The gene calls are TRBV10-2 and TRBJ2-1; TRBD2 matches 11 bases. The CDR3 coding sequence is TGCTCCAGCAGGCTTTTAGCGGGAGGGGACAATGAGCAGTTCTTC. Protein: CSSRLLAGGDNEQFF.